The 31 T cell receptor beta chains presented below share a single source sample, sequenced in a study of blood T cell repertoires in COVID-19. Profiling relied on immunoSEQ multiplex PCR, and the TCRdb table lists in-frame clones only, not all of them. The sample gives roughly 75,000 clones, over 75% of which show up once; 8.5% to 14% is in the top ten. The sample comprised peripheral blood. These receptors originate from a man aged 50 to 60 with acute or convalescent COVID-19.

The chain links TRBV4-3 to TRBJ1-1; 8 positions agree with TRBD1. V dropped 0 bases and J dropped 4; count of bases not matched to a gene: 7. The CDR3 is made up of 16 amino acids. Germline assignment: CDR1 LGHNA and CDR2 YSLEER. CDR3 amino acids: CASSQDSGQGATEAFF. Written as DNA, the CDR3 is TGCGCCAGCAGCCAAGATAGTGGTCAGGGGGCCACTGAAGCTTTCTTT.

This chain joins TRBV2 and TRBJ2-7; D is perhaps TRBD1 (7 bases). Trimming took 8 bases from V and 1 from J, leaving 15 bases between them. Germline CDR1 reads SNHLY; CDR2 reads FYNNEI. This CDR3 has 14 amino acids. The CDR3 is CASVEGAASYEQYF. CDR3 DNA sequence: TGTGCCAGCGTGGAGGGGGCTGCTTCCTACGAGCAGTACTTC.

This chain connects TRBV11-3 to TRBJ1-1; D remains ambiguous. The CDR3 runs to 14 residues. Trimming took off 1 base at V and 1 base at J, with 7 bases between the two ends. Per the germline V gene, CDR1 is SGHNT and CDR2 is YENEEA. CDR3 amino acids: CASSLGYGNTEAFF. CDR3 bases: TGTGCCAGCAGCTTAGGGTACGGGAACACTGAAGCTTTCTTT.

This chain links TRBV4-3 with TRBJ1-1; a possible D gene is TRBD1 (5 bases). Germline assignment: CDR1 LGHNA and CDR2 YSLEER. This CDR3 comprises 18 residues. The V end was cut by 4 bases, the J end by 0 bases, with 21 bases between. The CDR3: CASSLLVWQGDLNTEAFF. The CDR3 nucleotides read TGCGCCAGCAGCCTCCTAGTTTGGCAGGGCGACTTGAACACTGAAGCTTTCTTT.

The chain recombines TRBV2 with TRBJ2-1; no definite D call. V was clipped by 6 bases and J by 5 bases, with 11 bases between them. This CDR3 has 13 amino acids. Germline CDR1 is SNHLY and CDR2 is FYNNEI. The CDR3 nucleotides are TGTGCCAGCAGAATACACCTTGACAATGAGCAGTTCTTC. The encoded protein is CASRIHLDNEQFF.

The chain links TRBV18 to TRBJ1-1; D is unresolved. V was pared by 1 base and J by 8 bases, with 8 bases between. CDR3 length: 12 amino acids. Germline-derived CDR1 and CDR2 are KGHSH and LQKENI. CDR3 in amino acids: CASSPREREAFF. CDR3 DNA: TGTGCCAGCTCACCACGCGAGAGAGAAGCTTTCTTT.

The chain carries TRBV11-3 and TRBJ2-1, with 11 bases aligning to TRBD2. Germline values: CDR1 SGHNT, CDR2 YENEEA. The CDR3 runs to 15 residues. Trimming cost V 3 bases and J 7 bases; bases outside gene matches: 5. The CDR3 coding sequence is TGTGCCAGCAGCTTTTCTAGCGGGAGGTATAATGAGCAGTTCTTC. Amino acids: CASSFSSGRYNEQFF.

The chain uses TRBV7-7 and TRBJ2-1; D possibly corresponds to TRBD1 (5 bases). The CDR3 extends over 15 amino acids. Germline CDR1 SSHAT, CDR2 FNYEAQ (reference sequence). The V and J ends lost 4 bases and 3 bases respectively, with 13 bases between them. For the CDR3, the DNA is TGTGCCAGCAGCTCCACACTTGACAGCTACAATGAGCAGTTCTTC. Its translation is CASSSTLDSYNEQFF.

This chain uses TRBV7-8 with TRBJ2-4; a possible D gene is TRBD2 (6 bases). V lost 1 base to trimming and J lost 1 base, with 11 bases between them. CDR3 length: 16 amino acids. In germline, CDR1 is SGHVS, CDR2 FQNEAQ. DNA for the CDR3: TGTGCCAGCAGCTTAGTTGGGGGGTCTGCCAAAAACATTCAGTACTTC. This encodes CASSLVGGSAKNIQYF.

The rearrangement joins TRBV5-1 to TRBJ1-5, with 7 bases that match TRBD1. Trimming took 4 bases from V and 8 from J; bases not matched to a gene: 9. The germline V gene has CDR1 SGHRS and CDR2 YFSETQ. The length of the CDR3 is 14 residues. The CDR3 bases are TGCGCCAGCAGCAGGGACAGTGCTCAGGAGCCCCAGCATTTT. Amino acid sequence: CASSRDSAQEPQHF.

This chain uses TRBV28 with TRBJ1-2; TRBD1 might be the D (6 bases). Germline CDR1 MDHEN, CDR2 SYDVKM. The V gene lost 4 bases and the J gene lost 8 bases, with 17 bases spanning the gap. The CDR3 spans 14 residues. CDR3 sequence reads: CASSYVQGQRGYTF. The CDR3 bases are TGTGCCAGCAGTTACGTCCAAGGACAGCGCGGCTACACCTTC.

The chain recombines TRBV25-1 with TRBJ1-6; D is unclear. This CDR3 has 14 amino acids. CDR1 is MGHDK and CDR2 is SYGVNS in the germline V gene. Between the trimmed V and J ends, which lost 6 bases and 0 bases, there was a span of 6 bases. The CDR3 DNA reads as TGTGCCAGCAGCGAGAGCTCCTATAATTCACCCCTCCACTTT. It is translated as CASSESSYNSPLHF. The full variable domain, with the rest looked up from reference TRBV25-1 and TRBJ1-6, is EADIYQTPRYLVIGTGKKITLECSQTMGHDKMYWYQQDPGMELHLIHYSYGVNSTEKGDLSSESTVSRIRTEHFPLTLESARPSHTSQYLCASSESSYNSPLHFGNGTRLTVT.

In this sample, this clone turned up once. The chain recombines TRBV19 with TRBJ2-7; TRBD2 matches at 11 bases. This CDR3 region has 15 residues. The germline CDR1 and CDR2 sequences are LNHDA and SQIVND (reference sequence). J was trimmed by 3 bases and V by 3 bases; bases with no gene match: 4. The chain's CDR3 is CASSIVAGGHYEQYF. The DNA for the CDR3 is TGTGCCAGTAGTATCGTAGCGGGAGGGCACTACGAGCAGTACTTC. Full variable domain (rest looked up from reference TRBV19 and TRBJ2-7): DGGITQSPKYLFRKEGQNVTLSCEQNLNHDAMYWYRQDPGQGLRLIYYSQIVNDFQKGDIAEGYSVSREKKESFPLTVTSAQKNPTAFYLCASSIVAGGHYEQYFGPGTRLTVT.

The J gene is TRBJ2-1, the V gene TRBV28; the match to TRBD2 covers 7 bases. There are 15 residues in the CDR3. V gave up 7 bases and J gave up 0 bases; unmatched junction bases: 6. CDR1 is MDHEN and CDR2 is SYDVKM in the germline V gene. Written as DNA, the CDR3 is TGTGCCAGCAATCCTAGCGGATCCTCCTACAATGAGCAGTTCTTC. Translating it yields CASNPSGSSYNEQFF.

This chain connects TRBV4-2 to TRBJ2-2; 10 positions match TRBD1. The CDR3 spans 15 residues. The V and J ends lost 1 base and 4 bases, in that order; junction bases with no gene match: 0. Germline values: CDR1 LGHNA, CDR2 YNFKEQ. The CDR3 spells CASSQGQGATGELFF. In DNA, the CDR3 is TGTGCCAGCAGCCAAGGACAGGGGGCCACCGGGGAGCTGTTTTTT.

The chain has TRBV13 and TRBJ1-1; TRBD1 matches at 7 bases. Germline CDR1 reads PRHDT; CDR2 reads FYEKMQ (reference sequence). J lost 7 bases, V lost 2 bases, and 4 bases had no gene match. The length of the CDR3 is 13 residues. CDR3 nucleotide sequence: TGTGCCAGCAGCTTAAACAGGGGACTTGAAGCTTTCTTT. Its translation is CASSLNRGLEAFF.

The sample holds a few counts of this clone. The chain recombines TRBV19 with TRBJ2-2; a weak D match, TRBD2 (5 bases). CDR3 length: 13 residues. Germline V CDR1 and CDR2: LNHDA, SQIVND (reference sequence). V lost 4 bases and J 6 bases, leaving 9 bases between the germline ends. The CDR3 nucleotides are TGTGCCAGTAGTAATGCGGGTTCCGGGGAGCTGTTTTTT. Residues: CASSNAGSGELFF.

The rearrangement uses TRBV19 and TRBJ1-1; D may be TRBD1 (5 bases). Germline V gene sequence: CDR1 LNHDA, CDR2 SQIVND (reference sequence). V gave up 9 bases and J gave up 1 base, with 12 bases separating them. The CDR3 runs to 13 residues. The CDR3 region has the DNA TGTGCCAGCAGATTGGGGCAGAACACTGAAGCTTTCTTT. It is translated as CASRLGQNTEAFF.

The chain recombines TRBV7-9 with TRBJ2-1, with 14 nucleotides matching TRBD2. Trimming cost V 5 bases and J 4 bases; bases outside gene matches: 10. The germline CDR1 and CDR2 sequences are SEHNR and FQNEAQ (reference sequence). The CDR3 is 18 residues long. The CDR3 DNA follows: TGTGCCAGCAGCCCACGTCCCGGGACTAGCGGGGGATACAATGAGCAGTTCTTC. It translates to CASSPRPGTSGGYNEQFF.

In this sample, this clone turned up once. The J gene is TRBJ2-1, the V gene TRBV4-1, with D possibly TRBD2 on 7 matching bases. CDR1 is MGHRA and CDR2 is YSYEKL in the germline V gene. V was trimmed by 4 bases and J by 8 bases, leaving 24 bases between them. The CDR3 loop spans 17 amino acids. DNA of the CDR3: TGCGCCAGCAGCCCATGGGGGGGCGGGAATCAAGAGGATGAGCAGTTCTTC. Translating it yields CASSPWGGGNQEDEQFF.

This clone was detected only a few times. The rearrangement uses TRBV4-1 and TRBJ2-7, with D possibly matching TRBD2 (6 bases). V gave up 3 bases and J gave up 0 bases, with 12 bases separating them. In germline, CDR1 is MGHRA, CDR2 YSYEKL. CDR3 length: 15 residues. CDR3 loop: CASSQIGGSSYEQYF. CDR3 in DNA: TGCGCCAGCAGCCAGATCGGAGGGAGCTCCTACGAGCAGTACTTC.

The V gene is TRBV10-2, the J gene TRBJ1-1, with D maybe TRBD1 (5 bases). Trimming removed 2 bases at V and 5 bases at J, with 9 bases between. This CDR3 contains 13 residues. The germline V gene has CDR1 WSHSY and CDR2 SAAADI. The CDR3 DNA reads TGCGCCAGCAGTGAGCAGGGAGGGACTGAAGCTTTCTTT. Its protein is CASSEQGGTEAFF.

This clone was recorded only once. The chain recombines TRBV6-1 with TRBJ1-3, with unresolved D. Trimming pared 1 base from V and 4 bases from J, leaving 11 bases between. The CDR3 is made up of 15 amino acids. From germline, CDR1 is MNHNS and CDR2 SASEGT. CDR3 bases: TGTGCCAGCAGTGAAGGCAGTCAGGTCGGAAACACCATATATTTT. Translating gives CASSEGSQVGNTIYF.

The rearrangement joins TRBV6-1 to TRBJ1-2; no definite D call. Germline assignment: CDR1 MNHNS and CDR2 SASEGT. This CDR3 is built from 11 residues. The ends were cut back, 2 bases at V and 10 bases at J, with 8 bases in the middle. Here the CDR3 reads CASSEYSYYTF. The CDR3 DNA follows: TGTGCCAGCAGTGAATACAGCTACTACACCTTC.

The chain employs TRBV18 and TRBJ1-1, with D tentatively TRBD1 (5 bases). The CDR3 extends over 15 amino acids. V lost 1 base and J lost 2, with 11 bases in between. CDR1 KGHSH and CDR2 LQKENI come from the germline V gene. The CDR3 is CASSPRRGENTEAFF. The CDR3 DNA reads TGTGCCAGCTCACCACGAAGGGGCGAAAACACTGAAGCTTTCTTT.

V usage is TRBV7-9 and J usage is TRBJ1-2; 7 bases are shared with TRBD1. The germline gives CDR1 SEHNR, CDR2 FQNEAQ (reference sequence). The CDR3 extends over 13 amino acids. V trimming: 6 bases; J trimming: 6 bases; junction bases outside the gene matches: 7. The CDR3 loop reads CASSRTGTNGYTF. The CDR3, as DNA: TGTGCCAGCAGTCGGACAGGTACCAATGGCTACACCTTC.

The rearrangement uses TRBV6-2 or TRBV6-3 and TRBJ2-1, with D hard to call. The V end lost 6 bases, the J end lost 0 bases, and 12 bases lay between the germline ends. CDR3 length: 15 amino acids. The germline gives CDR1 MNHEY, CDR2 SVGEGT. The CDR3: CASSSLPSSYNEQFF. As DNA, the CDR3 is TGTGCCAGCAGCTCTTTACCTAGCTCCTACAATGAGCAGTTCTTC.

J is TRBJ1-1 and V is TRBV28, with D tentatively TRBD1 (5 bases). Per germline, CDR1 MDHEN and CDR2 SYDVKM. CDR3 length equals 14 residues. V lost 7 bases and J 5 bases, leaving 17 bases between the germline ends. CDR3 region: CASNPTRGGTEAFF. The CDR3 region has the DNA TGTGCCAGCAACCCCACGCGGGGGGGGACTGAAGCTTTCTTT.

The V gene is TRBV28, the J gene TRBJ1-5, with TRBD1 as a possible D gene (5 bases). CDR1 and CDR2 from the germline V gene are MDHEN and SYDVKM. The CDR3 loop spans 16 amino acids. Trimming removed 3 bases at V and 5 bases at J, with 17 bases between. The CDR3 DNA reads as TGTGCCAGCAGTTTCGGCCGTCAAGGGGCGCATCAGCCCCAGCATTTT. This encodes CASSFGRQGAHQPQHF.

The CDR3: CASYRDLNSPLHF. As DNA, the CDR3 is TGTGCCAGTTACAGGGATCTAAATTCACCCCTCCACTTT. V and J are TRBV6-5 and TRBJ1-6; D possibly corresponds to TRBD1 (6 bases). Deletions cut 9 bases from V and 7 bases from J, with 13 bases between. The germline V gene encodes CDR1 MNHEY and CDR2 SVGAGI. The CDR3 totals 13 residues.

V and J are TRBV3-1 (or the pseudogene TRBV3-2) and TRBJ2-7; 8 bases agree with TRBD1. Germline assignment: CDR1 LGHDT and CDR2 YNNKEL (reference sequence). V lost 5 bases and J lost 4; bases outside the gene matches: 10. CDR3 length: 15 residues. CDR3 sequence reads: CASSWGTGQEYEQYF. The DNA of the CDR3 is TGTGCCAGCAGCTGGGGTACGGGACAGGAATACGAGCAGTACTTC.